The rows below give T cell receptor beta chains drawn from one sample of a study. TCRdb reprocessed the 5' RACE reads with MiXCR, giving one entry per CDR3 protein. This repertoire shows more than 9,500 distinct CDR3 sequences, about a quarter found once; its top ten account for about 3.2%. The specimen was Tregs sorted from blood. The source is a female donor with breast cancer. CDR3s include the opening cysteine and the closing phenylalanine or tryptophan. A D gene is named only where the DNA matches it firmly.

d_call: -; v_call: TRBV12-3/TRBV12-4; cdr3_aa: CASRQENQPQHF
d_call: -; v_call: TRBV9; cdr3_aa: CASSRTDGHNEQFF
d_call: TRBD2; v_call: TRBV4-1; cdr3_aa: CASSLSGSPYNEQFF
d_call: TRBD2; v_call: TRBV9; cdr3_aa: CASSPRGDGSVNEQFF
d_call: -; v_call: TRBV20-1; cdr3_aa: CSARDLATYEQYF
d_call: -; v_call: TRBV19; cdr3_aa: CASSIALAEGASYNERFF
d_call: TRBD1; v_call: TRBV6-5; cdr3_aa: CASRQGAFTEAFF
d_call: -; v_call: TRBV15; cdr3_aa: CATSRERNKGGETQYF
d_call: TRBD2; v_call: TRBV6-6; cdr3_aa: CASSGLAGGVNEQFF
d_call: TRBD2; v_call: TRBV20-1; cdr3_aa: CSACSLAGGPDNEQFF
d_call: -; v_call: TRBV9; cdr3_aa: CASSSDPAVDTQYF
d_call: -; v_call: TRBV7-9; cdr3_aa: CASSLGGSGQETQYF
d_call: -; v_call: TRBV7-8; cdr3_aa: CANTPFGQGSSQPQHF
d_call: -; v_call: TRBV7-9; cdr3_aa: CASSSSSGVEEQYF
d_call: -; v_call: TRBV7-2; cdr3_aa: CASSFYGTYEQYF
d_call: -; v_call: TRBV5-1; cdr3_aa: CASSNTSKGRRTGELFF
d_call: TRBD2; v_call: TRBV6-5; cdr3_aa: CASSYGTSGSSYNEQFF
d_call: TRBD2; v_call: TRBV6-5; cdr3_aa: CASSYSMREVYEQYF
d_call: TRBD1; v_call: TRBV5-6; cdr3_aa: CASSIRQGPNYGYTF
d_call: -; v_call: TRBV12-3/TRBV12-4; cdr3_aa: CASSHPGQGDYGYTF
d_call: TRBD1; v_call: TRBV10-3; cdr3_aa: CAISDTGESYNEQFF
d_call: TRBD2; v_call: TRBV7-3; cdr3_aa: CASSQGLAGQSGETQYF
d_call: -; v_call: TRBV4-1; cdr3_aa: CANSQVGTLSGANVLAF
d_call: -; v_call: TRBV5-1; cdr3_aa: CASSAGQPKGEQYF